Described below is a single T cell receptor (beta chain) sequence and its context. As yet, its antigen is unknown. Method: immunoSEQ multiplex PCR; TCRdb's copy keeps in-frame clones and lacks some. The table lists around 180,000 clones, roughly 88% of them singletons. V lost 4 bases to trimming and J lost 1 base; unmatched junction nucleotides: 2. CDR3 length equals 16 residues. CDR1 and CDR2 (germline): SGHTA, FQGNSA. This sample was taken from a study of T cell responses to AZD1222 COVID-19 vaccine. In the study overall: Pooled together were second doses at about 4 or about 12 weeks.

Study outcomes and limitations: After two AZD1222 doses, spike-specific TCR breadth and depth rose versus day 0. Among the donors, most were white British and more were female, and clonal diversity was possibly underestimated. Spike-wide vaccine-associated CD4 TCRs dominated at 160-218 and 743-854.

This TCR was sampled from an adult in good health. This sequence joins TRBV7-2 and TRBJ2-7; the match to TRBD2 covers 15 bases. Sequenced here: peripheral blood, sampled on day 0 of AZD1222 vaccination. CDR3 protein: CASSSGTSGGSYEQYF. Written as DNA, the CDR3 is TGTGCCAGCAGCTCCGGGACTAGCGGGGGGTCCTACGAGCAGTACTTC. Combining the CDR3 with reference TRBV7-2 and TRBJ2-7 gives the whole variable domain GAGVSQSPSNKVTEKGKDVELRCDPISGHTALYWYRQSLGQGLEFLIYFQGNSAPDKSGLPSDRFSAERTGGSVSTLTIQRTQQEDSAVYLCASSSGTSGGSYEQYFGPGTRLTVT.